A single T cell receptor (beta chain) is shown here with its context. These data come from a study of blood T cell repertoires in COVID-19. Study context: Sample material is recorded as cDNA or gDNA derived from T cells, B-cell-depleted T cells, or PBMCs.

This table comes from immunoSEQ multiplex PCR, and its TCRdb copy is limited to in-frame clones, with some not included. This sample yields approximately 170,000 clones, of which approximately 80% are seen a single time; approximately 12% belongs to the top ten. Donors in Cohort 3 who had recovered were those with two negative PCRs, healthcare professional clearance, or resolution of their symptoms. V lost 5 bases and J lost 0; bases outside the gene matches: 15. The CDR3 runs to 19 residues. The V gene's germline CDR1 is SEHNR and CDR2 FQNEAQ (reference sequence). The chain combines TRBV7-9 with TRBJ1-2, with TRBD1 identical over 10 bases. Material for sequencing was PBMCs or T cells enriched from blood (not recorded which). The TCR was taken from a man aged 45-65 years who had recovered from COVID-19. CDR3 bases: TGTGCCAGCAGCGGTGACTCCGGGACAGGGGCAACTCCTAACTATGGCTACACCTTC. This codes for CASSGDSGTGATPNYGYTF.